The rows below give T cell receptor beta chains drawn from one sample of a study of blood T cell repertoires in COVID-19. TCRdb's copy holds only in-frame clones and misses some; the assay was immunoSEQ multiplex PCR. This table holds some 50,000 clones, 86% found once. Sequenced material: peripheral blood. The receptors were gathered from a human donor in a cohort sampled during active COVID-19. CDR3s include the opening cysteine and the closing phenylalanine or tryptophan. D genes are given only for firm matches. Clone size is stated in some rows and not others, as once, few, many or a class when expanded.

J gene: TRBJ2-5; D gene: TRBD1; clone size: -; V gene: TRBV4-1; CDR3 DNA: TGCGCCAGCAGCCAGACAGGGTCTGGGCTGGAGACCCAGTACTTC; CDR3 protein: CASSQTGSGLETQYF
J gene: TRBJ2-5; D gene: -; clone size: -; V gene: TRBV25-1; CDR3 DNA: TGTGCCAGCAGCGGGTGGCCTTTGGAGACCCAGTACTTC; CDR3 protein: CASSGWPLETQYF
J gene: TRBJ2-4; D gene: TRBD2; clone size: -; V gene: TRBV6-5; CDR3 DNA: TGTGCCAGCAGTTTGGACCCGGGAGGGACCATTCAGTACTTC; CDR3 protein: CASSLDPGGTIQYF
J gene: TRBJ2-2; D gene: -; clone size: -; V gene: TRBV7-6; CDR3 DNA: TGTGCCAGCAGCCCAAGGGCGACAAGCGGCACCGGGGAGCTGTTTTTT; CDR3 protein: CASSPRATSGTGELFF
J gene: TRBJ2-7; D gene: -; clone size: -; V gene: TRBV7-9; CDR3 DNA: TGTGCCAGCCTTGCCACCAGGGGCCCCTTATCCTACGAGCAGTACTTC; CDR3 protein: CASLATRGPLSYEQYF
J gene: TRBJ2-7; D gene: -; clone size: -; V gene: TRBV29-1; CDR3 DNA: TGCAGCGTTGTAGGAGGGAGCTACGAGCAGTACTTC; CDR3 protein: CSVVGGSYEQYF
J gene: TRBJ2-5; D gene: -; clone size: -; V gene: TRBV30; CDR3 DNA: TGTGCCTGGAGTGTAGGTCTCTCAGGCAGCCAAGAGACCCAGTACTTC; CDR3 protein: CAWSVGLSGSQETQYF
J gene: TRBJ1-2; D gene: -; clone size: -; V gene: TRBV5-1; CDR3 DNA: TGCGCCAGCAGCCCACAGGGTACGGGGTCTCATGGCTACACCTTC; CDR3 protein: CASSPQGTGSHGYTF
J gene: TRBJ1-6; D gene: -; clone size: once; V gene: TRBV12-5; CDR3 DNA: TGTGCTAGTGGTTTCTCTTCAATGTTAATCGGTGGTCTTGGTCCAAATTCACCCCTCCACTTT; CDR3 protein: CASGFSSMLIGGLGPNSPLHF
J gene: TRBJ2-7; D gene: TRBD1; clone size: -; V gene: TRBV30; CDR3 DNA: TGTGCCTGGAGGAGACAGGGGGCCTACGAGCAGTACTTC; CDR3 protein: CAWRRQGAYEQYF
J gene: TRBJ1-1; D gene: -; clone size: -; V gene: TRBV7-2; CDR3 DNA: TGTGCCAGCAGCTTAGGTCCGGGCGGGGGAACTGAAGCTTTCTTT; CDR3 protein: CASSLGPGGGTEAFF
J gene: TRBJ2-3; D gene: -; clone size: -; V gene: TRBV7-2; CDR3 DNA: TGTGCCAGCAGCTTAGGTAGCCGTCGCACAGATACGCAGTATTTT; CDR3 protein: CASSLGSRRTDTQYF
J gene: TRBJ1-4; D gene: TRBD1; clone size: -; V gene: TRBV18; CDR3 DNA: TGTGCCAGCTCACCCGGACCAGGGGGCGGTAATGAAAAACTGTTTTTT; CDR3 protein: CASSPGPGGGNEKLFF
J gene: TRBJ1-1; D gene: -; clone size: -; V gene: TRBV25-1; CDR3 DNA: TGTGCCACCTCCTTTACAGGGAACACTGAAGCTTTCTTT; CDR3 protein: CATSFTGNTEAFF
J gene: TRBJ2-1; D gene: TRBD2; clone size: -; V gene: TRBV7-7; CDR3 DNA: TGTGCCAGCAGCCTCCTCCCTAGCGGGAGTTACAATGAGCAGTTCTTC; CDR3 protein: CASSLLPSGSYNEQFF
J gene: TRBJ2-1; D gene: -; clone size: -; V gene: TRBV7-9; CDR3 DNA: TGTGCCAGCAGCCCCCAGGGGTATGAGCAGTTCTTC; CDR3 protein: CASSPQGYEQFF
J gene: TRBJ2-7; D gene: TRBD2; clone size: -; V gene: TRBV7-2; CDR3 DNA: TGTGCCAGCAGCGCGAGCGGGGGGAGCTCCTACGAGCAGTACTTC; CDR3 protein: CASSASGGSSYEQYF
J gene: TRBJ1-3; D gene: -; clone size: -; V gene: TRBV10-3; CDR3 DNA: TGTGCCATCACAGGAGGGAGGAGCTCTGGAAACACCATATATTTT; CDR3 protein: CAITGGRSSGNTIYF
J gene: TRBJ2-2; D gene: -; clone size: -; V gene: TRBV4-1; CDR3 DNA: TGCGCCAGCAGCCAAGATCTCGGGGAGCTGTTTTTT; CDR3 protein: CASSQDLGELFF
J gene: TRBJ1-2; D gene: -; clone size: -; V gene: TRBV4-3; CDR3 DNA: TGCGCCAGCAGCCAAGGTATAGCTAACTATGGCTACACCTTC; CDR3 protein: CASSQGIANYGYTF
J gene: TRBJ1-6; D gene: -; clone size: -; V gene: TRBV3-1/TRBV3-2; CDR3 DNA: TGTGCCAGCAGCCAAGCCGGGGGGTCACCCCTCCACTTT; CDR3 protein: CASSQAGGSPLHF
J gene: TRBJ1-2; D gene: TRBD1; clone size: -; V gene: TRBV25-1; CDR3 DNA: TGTGCCAGCAGTGAACAGGGGGGCAGCTATGGCTACACCTTC; CDR3 protein: CASSEQGGSYGYTF
J gene: TRBJ2-5; D gene: TRBD1; clone size: -; V gene: TRBV5-1; CDR3 DNA: TGCGCCAGCAGCTTGTGGGGGACAGAACAAGAGACCCAGTACTTC; CDR3 protein: CASSLWGTEQETQYF
J gene: TRBJ1-3; D gene: -; clone size: -; V gene: TRBV6-5; CDR3 DNA: TGTGCCAGCAGGTGGACAGCCGACTCTGGAAACACCATATATTTT; CDR3 protein: CASRWTADSGNTIYF
J gene: TRBJ1-3; D gene: -; clone size: -; V gene: TRBV20-1; CDR3 DNA: TGCAGTGCTAGTGACAGCTCTGGAAACACCATATATTTT; CDR3 protein: CSASDSSGNTIYF
J gene: TRBJ1-2; D gene: -; clone size: -; V gene: TRBV19; CDR3 DNA: TGTGCCAGTAGTACCCCTGCTGGGCCTAACTATGGCTACACCTTC; CDR3 protein: CASSTPAGPNYGYTF
J gene: TRBJ1-3; D gene: TRBD1; clone size: -; V gene: TRBV7-9; CDR3 DNA: TGTGCCAGCAGCATAGTAGGCTACAGGGGGATCGACACCATATATTTT; CDR3 protein: CASSIVGYRGIDTIYF
J gene: TRBJ2-5; D gene: -; clone size: once; V gene: TRBV19; CDR3 DNA: TGTGCCAGTAGAAGGGTGGCGGGTGAGACCCAGTACTTC; CDR3 protein: CASRRVAGETQYF
J gene: TRBJ1-2; D gene: TRBD1; clone size: -; V gene: TRBV2; CDR3 DNA: TGTGCCAGCAGTGAGCTAAGGTCTGGGACAGGGAGTATTGGCTACACCTTC; CDR3 protein: CASSELRSGTGSIGYTF
J gene: TRBJ1-1; D gene: -; clone size: -; V gene: TRBV30; CDR3 DNA: TGTGCCTGGAGCGCTCCTCTCGGAGCCGGAGACACTGAAGCTTTCTTT; CDR3 protein: CAWSAPLGAGDTEAFF
J gene: TRBJ1-2; D gene: TRBD1; clone size: few; V gene: TRBV6-2/TRBV6-3; CDR3 DNA: TGTGCCAGCAGTTCCATTCGGACAGGGGGATATGGCTACACCTTC; CDR3 protein: CASSSIRTGGYGYTF
J gene: TRBJ2-1; D gene: TRBD2; clone size: -; V gene: TRBV18; CDR3 DNA: TGTGCCAGCTCACCCCAGCCCGGGACTAGCGGGAGGAATGAGCAGTTCTTC; CDR3 protein: CASSPQPGTSGRNEQFF
J gene: TRBJ1-6; D gene: -; clone size: -; V gene: TRBV3-1/TRBV3-2; CDR3 DNA: TGTGCCAGCTCGGGGAATTCACCCCTCCACTTT; CDR3 protein: CASSGNSPLHF
J gene: TRBJ2-4; D gene: TRBD1; clone size: -; V gene: TRBV19; CDR3 DNA: TGTGCCAGTAGTATAGATCTCAGACGGGACAGGGGAGCCAAAAACATTCAGTACTTC; CDR3 protein: CASSIDLRRDRGAKNIQYF
J gene: TRBJ2-5; D gene: TRBD2; clone size: -; V gene: TRBV4-2; CDR3 DNA: TGTGCCAGCAGCCAAGAACTAGCGGGGGCTTACCAAGAGACCCAGTACTTC; CDR3 protein: CASSQELAGAYQETQYF
J gene: TRBJ2-7; D gene: -; clone size: -; V gene: TRBV18; CDR3 DNA: TGTGCCAGCTCACCCCCGTCTGCCCCACGCGGGCAGTACTTC; CDR3 protein: CASSPPSAPRGQYF
J gene: TRBJ2-3; D gene: -; clone size: -; V gene: TRBV7-2; CDR3 DNA: TGTGCCAGCAGCCCTTCTCCCAGGATACTTAGCACAGATACGCAGTATTTT; CDR3 protein: CASSPSPRILSTDTQYF
J gene: TRBJ2-3; D gene: TRBD1; clone size: -; V gene: TRBV10-2; CDR3 DNA: TGCGCCAGCAGGGGGACAGGTACTAGCACAGATACGCAGTATTTT; CDR3 protein: CASRGTGTSTDTQYF
J gene: TRBJ2-7; D gene: TRBD2; clone size: -; V gene: TRBV5-4; CDR3 DNA: TGTGCCAGCACCCTAGCGGGAGTGGCCGAGCAGTACTTC; CDR3 protein: CASTLAGVAEQYF
J gene: TRBJ2-7; D gene: -; clone size: -; V gene: TRBV29-1; CDR3 DNA: TGCAGCGCCCCGTTCGACAGCGAGCAGTACTTC; CDR3 protein: CSAPFDSEQYF
J gene: TRBJ1-2; D gene: -; clone size: -; V gene: TRBV27; CDR3 DNA: TGTGCCAGCAGCCGGACTCCCTATGGCTACACCTTC; CDR3 protein: CASSRTPYGYTF
J gene: TRBJ2-1; D gene: -; clone size: once; V gene: TRBV19; CDR3 DNA: TGTGCCAGTACCGACCTAGCCTTCCGAAACAATGAGCAGTTCTTC; CDR3 protein: CASTDLAFRNNEQFF
J gene: TRBJ2-1; D gene: TRBD2; clone size: once; V gene: TRBV24-1; CDR3 DNA: TGTGCCACCAGTGACAGTCCCGGGACTAGCGGGGCCAGCTCCTACAATGAGCAGTTCTTC; CDR3 protein: CATSDSPGTSGASSYNEQFF
J gene: TRBJ2-7; D gene: TRBD1; clone size: -; V gene: TRBV10-3; CDR3 DNA: TGTGCCATCAGGGGGGACAGATTCCTAATTTCCTACGAGCAGTACTTC; CDR3 protein: CAIRGDRFLISYEQYF
J gene: TRBJ2-7; D gene: TRBD1; clone size: -; V gene: TRBV19; CDR3 DNA: TGTGCCAGTAGCCGCCGGGACAGGGAGATAGGCGAGCAGTACTTC; CDR3 protein: CASSRRDREIGEQYF
J gene: TRBJ2-3; D gene: TRBD2; clone size: -; V gene: TRBV5-6; CDR3 DNA: TGTGCCAGCAGCTTACTAGCGGGAGGGCGAACAGATACGCAGTATTTT; CDR3 protein: CASSLLAGGRTDTQYF
J gene: TRBJ1-1; D gene: -; clone size: -; V gene: TRBV11-2; CDR3 DNA: TGTGCCAGCAGCTACGAGAGGGGGACTGAAGCTTTCTTT; CDR3 protein: CASSYERGTEAFF
J gene: TRBJ1-3; D gene: -; clone size: once; V gene: TRBV19; CDR3 DNA: TGTGCCAGTAGTTCTATCCGGGCCTCACAGGGAACAAAGGGTTTTGGAAACACCATATATTTT; CDR3 protein: CASSSIRASQGTKGFGNTIYF
J gene: TRBJ2-5; D gene: -; clone size: once; V gene: TRBV5-8; CDR3 DNA: TGTGCCAGCAGCTCCGGGGAGACCCAGTACTTC; CDR3 protein: CASSSGETQYF
J gene: TRBJ1-4; D gene: -; clone size: -; V gene: TRBV7-9; CDR3 DNA: TGTGCCAGCAGCTTAGGGCAGGGAGGTGAAAAACTGTTTTTT; CDR3 protein: CASSLGQGGEKLFF
J gene: TRBJ2-7; D gene: TRBD2; clone size: -; V gene: TRBV3-1/TRBV3-2; CDR3 DNA: TGTGCCAGCAGCCGCCAAGCGGGGGTCTCCTACGAGCAGTACTTC; CDR3 protein: CASSRQAGVSYEQYF
J gene: TRBJ2-2; D gene: TRBD2; clone size: -; V gene: TRBV30; CDR3 DNA: TGTGCCTGGAGAAGCGGGGCGTCAAACACCGGGGAGCTGTTTTTT; CDR3 protein: CAWRSGASNTGELFF
J gene: TRBJ2-3; D gene: -; clone size: -; V gene: TRBV6-5; CDR3 DNA: TGTGCCAGCAGTTACGTTTGGGGAGCAGATACGCAGTATTTT; CDR3 protein: CASSYVWGADTQYF
J gene: TRBJ2-7; D gene: -; clone size: -; V gene: TRBV27; CDR3 DNA: TGTGCCAGCAGTTCGCAGGTACGGCAGTACTTC; CDR3 protein: CASSSQVRQYF
J gene: TRBJ2-3; D gene: -; clone size: -; V gene: TRBV9; CDR3 DNA: TGTGCCAGCAGCGTTACGAGGCTTATCAGCACAGATACGCAGTATTTT; CDR3 protein: CASSVTRLISTDTQYF
J gene: TRBJ1-2; D gene: -; clone size: -; V gene: TRBV28; CDR3 DNA: TGTGCCAGCAGGACCCCAGGAATCCCCTATGGCTACACCTTC; CDR3 protein: CASRTPGIPYGYTF
J gene: TRBJ2-1; D gene: TRBD2; clone size: few; V gene: TRBV4-1; CDR3 DNA: TGCGCCAGCAGCCAAGGACTAGCGGTTTACAATGAGCAGTTCTTC; CDR3 protein: CASSQGLAVYNEQFF
J gene: TRBJ1-6; D gene: -; clone size: -; V gene: TRBV7-3; CDR3 DNA: TGTGCCAGCAGCCAACGGACAGCTAATAATTCACCCCTCCACTTT; CDR3 protein: CASSQRTANNSPLHF
J gene: TRBJ1-2; D gene: -; clone size: -; V gene: TRBV19; CDR3 DNA: TGTGCCAGTAGTACTGGCCCGGGGATCTATGGCTACACCTTC; CDR3 protein: CASSTGPGIYGYTF
J gene: TRBJ1-4; D gene: TRBD1; clone size: -; V gene: TRBV28; CDR3 DNA: TGTGCCAGCAGTGTTCAGGGGGGACTCGAAAAACTGTTTTTT; CDR3 protein: CASSVQGGLEKLFF